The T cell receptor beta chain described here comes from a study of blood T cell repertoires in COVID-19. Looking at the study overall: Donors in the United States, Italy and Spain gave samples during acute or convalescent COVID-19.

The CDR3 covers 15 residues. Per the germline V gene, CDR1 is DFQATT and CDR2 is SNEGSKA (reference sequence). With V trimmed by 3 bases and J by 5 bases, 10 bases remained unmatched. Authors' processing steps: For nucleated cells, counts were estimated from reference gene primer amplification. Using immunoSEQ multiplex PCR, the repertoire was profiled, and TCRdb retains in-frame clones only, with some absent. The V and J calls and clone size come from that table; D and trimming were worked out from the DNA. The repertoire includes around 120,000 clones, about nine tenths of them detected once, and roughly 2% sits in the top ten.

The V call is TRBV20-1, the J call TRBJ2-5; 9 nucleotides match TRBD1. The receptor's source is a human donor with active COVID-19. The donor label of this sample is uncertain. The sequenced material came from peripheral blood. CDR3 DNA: TGCAGTGCTAGTCCGGGACAGGGTATAACGGAGACCCAGTACTTC. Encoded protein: CSASPGQGITETQYF.